A selection of T cell receptor beta chains follows, all from one sample in a study of blood T cell repertoires in COVID-19. Method: immunoSEQ multiplex PCR; TCRdb's copy keeps in-frame clones and lacks some. The sample includes about 300,000 clones, 85% to 90% seen only once; the top ten take roughly a tenth. Sequencing was performed on PBMCs or T cells enriched from blood (not recorded which). These TCRs come from a woman between 18 and 30 years old who had recovered from COVID-19. Both conserved end residues are part of each CDR3. D genes are given only for firm matches. Some rows mark clone size as missing; the rest say once, few, many or name a class of expanded clone.

cdr3_nt cdr3_aa j_call v_call d_call clone_size
TGTGCCAGCAGAGCGGGAGCGGGGGATACGCAGTATTTT CASRAGAGDTQYF TRBJ2-3 TRBV2 TRBD2 .
TGTGCCTGGAGTGCCTCCCCGGGGGACACTGAAGCTTTCTTT CAWSASPGDTEAFF TRBJ1-1 TRBV30 . few
TGTGCCAGCAGCTCACAGGGTAATACGGGGGCCAACGTCCTGACTTTC CASSSQGNTGANVLTF TRBJ2-6 TRBV5-6 . once
TGTGCCTGGAGTGTAATCCATGGGGGGATTGAAAAACTGTTTTTT CAWSVIHGGIEKLFF TRBJ1-4 TRBV30 . .
TGCGCCAGCAGCCTATTAGCGGGAGGGGGGGGCTACGAGCAGTACTTC CASSLLAGGGGYEQYF TRBJ2-7 TRBV4-1 TRBD2 .
TGTGCCAGCAGCCAAGATCGGGGGAAAAACATTCAGTACTTC CASSQDRGKNIQYF TRBJ2-4 TRBV4-2 . once
TGCGCCAGCAGCCTCCAGGTGGATTTCTACAATGAGCAGTTCTTC CASSLQVDFYNEQFF TRBJ2-1 TRBV4-1 . .
TGTGCCTGGAGTCTTGGACAGGGAGCCGAGCAGTACTTC CAWSLGQGAEQYF TRBJ2-7 TRBV30 TRBD1 .
TGCAGCGTATCGACTCCCCCTGGGGCAGGGGGCACTGAAGCTTTCTTT CSVSTPPGAGGTEAFF TRBJ1-1 TRBV29-1 TRBD1 .
TGTGCCAGTAGTCAAACCACCCTAAATCTCTATGGCTACACCTTC CASSQTTLNLYGYTF TRBJ1-2 TRBV19 . few
TGTGCTAGTGGTTTGGTCGTGGGACAGACCTACAATGAGCAGTTCTTC CASGLVVGQTYNEQFF TRBJ2-1 TRBV12-5 TRBD1 .
TGTGCCAGCAGTTTGTCCATCCAAGAGACCCAGTACTTC CASSLSIQETQYF TRBJ2-5 TRBV27 . .
TGTGCCAGCAGCGTCACTAGGGTCTCTGGGGCCAACGTCCTGACTTTC CASSVTRVSGANVLTF TRBJ2-6 TRBV9 . .
TGCGCCAGCAGCCAATTAGACAGTCTGAACACTGAAGCTTTCTTT CASSQLDSLNTEAFF TRBJ1-1 TRBV4-1 . few
TGCAGTGCTAGTGGGCTAGGGCGGGAATATTTT CSASGLGREYF TRBJ2-3 TRBV20-1 . few
TGTGCCAGCAGTGCCGGACAGGGCGAAGAGACCCAGTACTTC CASSAGQGEETQYF TRBJ2-5 TRBV28 TRBD1 .
TGTGCCAGCAGGGGGACTAGCGGCTCCTACGAGCAGTACTTC CASRGTSGSYEQYF TRBJ2-7 TRBV3-1/TRBV3-2 TRBD2 .
TGCGCCAGTTCAGGGGGCCTGAACACTGAAGCTTTCTTT CASSGGLNTEAFF TRBJ1-1 TRBV10-1 TRBD1 .